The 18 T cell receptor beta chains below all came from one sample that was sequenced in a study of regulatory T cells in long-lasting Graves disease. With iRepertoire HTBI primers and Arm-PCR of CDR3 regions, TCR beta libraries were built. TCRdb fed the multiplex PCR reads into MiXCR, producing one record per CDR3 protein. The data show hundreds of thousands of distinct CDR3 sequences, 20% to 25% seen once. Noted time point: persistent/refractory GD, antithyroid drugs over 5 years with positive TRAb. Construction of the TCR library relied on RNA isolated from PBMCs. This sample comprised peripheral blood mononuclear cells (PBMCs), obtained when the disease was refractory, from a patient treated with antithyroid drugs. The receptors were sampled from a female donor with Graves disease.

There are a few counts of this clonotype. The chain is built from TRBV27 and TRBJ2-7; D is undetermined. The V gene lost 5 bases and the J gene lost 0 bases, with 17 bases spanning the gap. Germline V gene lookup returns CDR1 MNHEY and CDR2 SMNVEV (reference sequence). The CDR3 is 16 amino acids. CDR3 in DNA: TGTGCCAGCAGTCCCCTCTTGTGGCAGAGCTCCTACGAGCAGTACTTC. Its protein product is CASSPLLWQSSYEQYF.

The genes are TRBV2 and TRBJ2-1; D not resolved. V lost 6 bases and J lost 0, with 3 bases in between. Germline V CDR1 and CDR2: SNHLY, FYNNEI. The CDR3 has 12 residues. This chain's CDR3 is CASRYSYNEQFF. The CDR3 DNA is TGTGCCAGCAGGTACTCCTACAATGAGCAGTTCTTC.

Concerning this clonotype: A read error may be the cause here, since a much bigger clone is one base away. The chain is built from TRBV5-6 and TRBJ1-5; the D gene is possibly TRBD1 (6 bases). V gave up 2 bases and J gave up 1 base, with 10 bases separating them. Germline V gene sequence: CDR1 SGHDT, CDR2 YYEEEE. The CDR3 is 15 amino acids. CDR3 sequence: CASSLTGMSNQPQHF. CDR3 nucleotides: TGTGCCAGCAGCTTAACAGGGATGAGCAATCAGCCCCAGCATTTT.

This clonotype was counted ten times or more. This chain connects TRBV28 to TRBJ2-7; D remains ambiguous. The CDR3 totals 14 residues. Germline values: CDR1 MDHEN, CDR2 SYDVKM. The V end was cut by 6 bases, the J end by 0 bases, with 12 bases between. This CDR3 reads CASRTFDSSYEQYF. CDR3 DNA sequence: TGTGCCAGCAGGACTTTTGACTCCTCCTACGAGCAGTACTTC.

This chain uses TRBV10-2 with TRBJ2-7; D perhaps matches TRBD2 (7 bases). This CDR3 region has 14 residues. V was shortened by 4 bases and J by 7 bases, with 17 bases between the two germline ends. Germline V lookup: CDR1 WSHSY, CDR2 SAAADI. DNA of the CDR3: TGCGCCAGCAGTGTAAGGGGGAGGGCCCAAGAGCAGTACTTC. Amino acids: CASSVRGRAQEQYF.

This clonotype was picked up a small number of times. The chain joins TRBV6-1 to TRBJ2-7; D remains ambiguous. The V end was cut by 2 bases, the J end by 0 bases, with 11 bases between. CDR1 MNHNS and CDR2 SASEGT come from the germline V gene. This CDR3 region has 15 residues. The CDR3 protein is CASSERVGLSYEQYF. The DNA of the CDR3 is TGTGCCAGCAGTGAAAGGGTAGGCCTCTCCTACGAGCAGTACTTC.

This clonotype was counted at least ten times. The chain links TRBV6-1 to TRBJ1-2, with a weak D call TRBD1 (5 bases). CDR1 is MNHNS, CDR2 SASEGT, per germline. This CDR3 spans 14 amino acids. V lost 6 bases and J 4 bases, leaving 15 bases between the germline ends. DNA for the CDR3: TGTGCCAGCAGCCTACCTTGGCAGGGCTATGGCTACACCTTC. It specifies CASSLPWQGYGYTF.

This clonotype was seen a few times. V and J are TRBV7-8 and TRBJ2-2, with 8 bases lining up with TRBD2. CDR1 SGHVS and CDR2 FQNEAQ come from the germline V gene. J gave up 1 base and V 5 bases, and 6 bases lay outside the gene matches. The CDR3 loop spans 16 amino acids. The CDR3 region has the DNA TGTGCCAGCAGCGACGGCAGCGGGAGGAACACCGGGGAGCTGTTTTTT. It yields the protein CASSDGSGRNTGELFF.

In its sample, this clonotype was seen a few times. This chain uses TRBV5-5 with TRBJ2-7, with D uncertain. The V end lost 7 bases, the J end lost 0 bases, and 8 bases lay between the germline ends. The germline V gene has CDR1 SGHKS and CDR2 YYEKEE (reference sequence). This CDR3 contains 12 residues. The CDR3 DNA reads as TGTGCCAGCGCTTTAAGCTCCTACGAGCAGTACTTC. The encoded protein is CASALSSYEQYF.

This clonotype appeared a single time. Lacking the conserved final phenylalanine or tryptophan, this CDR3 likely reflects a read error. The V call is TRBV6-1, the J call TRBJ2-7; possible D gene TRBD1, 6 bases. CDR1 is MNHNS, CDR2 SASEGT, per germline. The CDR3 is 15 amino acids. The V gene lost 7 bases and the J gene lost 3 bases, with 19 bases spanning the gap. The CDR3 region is CASISGHYTLYEQYL. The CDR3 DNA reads TGTGCCAGCATCTCGGGACATTACACCCTCTACGAGCAGTACCTC.

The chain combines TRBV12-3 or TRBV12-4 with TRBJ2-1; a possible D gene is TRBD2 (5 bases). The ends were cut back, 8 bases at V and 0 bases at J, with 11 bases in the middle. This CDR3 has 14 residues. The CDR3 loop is CASSPEGSYNEQFF. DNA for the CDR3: TGTGCCAGCTCCCCCGAGGGCTCCTACAATGAGCAGTTCTTC.

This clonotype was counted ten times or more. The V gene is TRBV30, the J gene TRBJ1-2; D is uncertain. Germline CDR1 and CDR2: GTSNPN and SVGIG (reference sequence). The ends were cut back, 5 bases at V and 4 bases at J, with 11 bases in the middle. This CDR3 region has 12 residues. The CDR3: CAWRTAFYGYTF. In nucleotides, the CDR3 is TGTGCCTGGCGGACGGCGTTCTATGGCTACACCTTC.

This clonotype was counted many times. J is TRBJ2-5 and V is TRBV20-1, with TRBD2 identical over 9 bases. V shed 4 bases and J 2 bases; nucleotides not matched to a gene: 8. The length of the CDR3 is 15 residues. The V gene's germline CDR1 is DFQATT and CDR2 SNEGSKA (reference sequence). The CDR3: CSATLTSGSQETQYF. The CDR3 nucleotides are TGCAGTGCTACCCTGACTAGCGGATCACAAGAGACCCAGTACTTC.

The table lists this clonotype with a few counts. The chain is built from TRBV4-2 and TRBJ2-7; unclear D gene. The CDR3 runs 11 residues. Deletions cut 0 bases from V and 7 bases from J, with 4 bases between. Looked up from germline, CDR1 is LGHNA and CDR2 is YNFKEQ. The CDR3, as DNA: TGTGCCAGCAGCCAAGATTGGGAGCAGTACTTC. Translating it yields CASSQDWEQYF.

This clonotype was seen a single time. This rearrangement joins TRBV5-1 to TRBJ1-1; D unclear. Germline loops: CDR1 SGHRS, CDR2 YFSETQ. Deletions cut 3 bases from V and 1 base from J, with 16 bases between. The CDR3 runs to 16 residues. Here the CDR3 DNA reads TGCGCCAGCAGCTGGGGTTGGGTAGGGAGGAACACTGAAGCTTTCTTT. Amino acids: CASSWGWVGRNTEAFF.

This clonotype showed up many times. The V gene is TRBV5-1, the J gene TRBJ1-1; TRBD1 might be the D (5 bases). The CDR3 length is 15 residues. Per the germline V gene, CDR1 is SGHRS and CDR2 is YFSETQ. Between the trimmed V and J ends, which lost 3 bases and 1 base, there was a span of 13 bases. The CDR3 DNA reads TGCGCCAGCAGCTCAGCCGGGACGGGGAACACTGAAGCTTTCTTT. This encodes CASSSAGTGNTEAFF.

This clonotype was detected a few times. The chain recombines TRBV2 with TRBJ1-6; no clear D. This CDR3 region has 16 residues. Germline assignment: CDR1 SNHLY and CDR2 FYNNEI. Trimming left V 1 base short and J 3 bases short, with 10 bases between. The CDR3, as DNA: TGTGCCAGCAGTGAAGTATCGCGGATCTATAATTCACCCCTCCACTTT. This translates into CASSEVSRIYNSPLHF.

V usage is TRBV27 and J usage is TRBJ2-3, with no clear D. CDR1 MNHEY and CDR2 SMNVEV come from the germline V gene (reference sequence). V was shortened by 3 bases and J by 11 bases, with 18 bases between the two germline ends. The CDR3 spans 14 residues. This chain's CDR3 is CASSLGIAPMGQYF. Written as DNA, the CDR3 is TGTGCCAGCAGTTTGGGAATAGCCCCCATGGGGCAGTATTTT.